This TCR beta chain is from a study of Ad26.COV2.S vaccination and SARS-CoV-2 variants. Study at large: The trial was COV1001 and the donor's arm was Ad26.COV2.S. Whole-study findings and limits: Greater spike-specific TCR breadth was seen in vaccine recipients than in placebo recipients.

Treatment indicated: some 20 received Ad26.COV2.S at low or high dose, single or two shots; several received placebo; per-sample allocation not given. The samples were gathered on day 63 after the first injection of vaccine or placebo. A Boston adult aged 18-55 years was the donor. Germline-derived CDR1 and CDR2 are SGHKS and YYEKEE (reference sequence). This CDR3 region has 17 residues. Trimming removed 4 bases from V and 3 bases from J; junction bases left unmatched: 11. Clones were read by immunoSEQ multiplex PCR, and TCRdb kept only the in-frame ones, dropping some. Here the sample spans hundreds of thousands of clones, 83% being singletons. Comment on this clone: Its specificity is unknown.

J is TRBJ1-5 and V is TRBV5-5; 9 bases are shared with TRBD1. Sequenced here: peripheral blood, sampled in a trial of Ad26.COV2.S vaccine versus placebo. The clonotype originates from a person between 18 and 65 years old who received the Ad26.COV2.S COVID-19 vaccine or a placebo. CDR3 sequence (DNA): TGTGCCAGCAGCCATTTCGGGACAGGGCTTGTCAATCAGCCCCAGCATTTT. This encodes CASSHFGTGLVNQPQHF.